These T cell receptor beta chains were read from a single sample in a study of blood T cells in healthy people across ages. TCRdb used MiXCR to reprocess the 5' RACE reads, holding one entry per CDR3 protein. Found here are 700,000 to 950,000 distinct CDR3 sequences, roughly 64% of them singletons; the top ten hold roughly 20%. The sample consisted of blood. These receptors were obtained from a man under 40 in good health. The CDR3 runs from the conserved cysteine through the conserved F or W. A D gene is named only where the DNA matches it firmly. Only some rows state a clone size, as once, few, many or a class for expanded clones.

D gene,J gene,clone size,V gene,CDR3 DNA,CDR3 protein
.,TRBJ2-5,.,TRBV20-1,TGCAGTGCTAGAGATAATGGGGGTTTAGAGACCCAGTACTTC,CSARDNGGLETQYF
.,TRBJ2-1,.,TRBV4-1,TGCGCCAGCAGCCAAGTACGGACTGACTACAATGAGCAGTTCTTC,CASSQVRTDYNEQFF
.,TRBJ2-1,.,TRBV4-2,TGTGCCAGCAGCCAAGCGGTTGCGGTCGATGAGCAGTTCTTC,CASSQAVAVDEQFF
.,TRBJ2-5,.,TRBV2,TGTGCCAGCAGTGAAATTCGGGGGGCGCAAGAGACCCAGTACTTC,CASSEIRGAQETQYF
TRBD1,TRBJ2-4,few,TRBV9,TGTGCCAGCAGTGAACGAGCGACAGGGGTAGGGAACATTCAGTACTTC,CASSERATGVGNIQYF
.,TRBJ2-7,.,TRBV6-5,TGTGCCAGCAGAGATCCTAACTCAGGCGTCTACGAGCAGTACTTC,CASRDPNSGVYEQYF
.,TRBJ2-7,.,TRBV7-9,TGTGCCAGCAGCGCGCCGGGTGCCTCCTACAATGAGCAGTACTTC,CASSAPGASYNEQYF
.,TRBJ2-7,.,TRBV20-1,TGCAGTGCTATGATAGAGAGGAACTACGAGCAGTACTTC,CSAMIERNYEQYF
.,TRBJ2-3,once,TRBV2,TGTGCCAGCAGTGAAGAGGAGGGGGCTAGGCGCCCAGATACGCAGTATTTT,CASSEEEGARRPDTQYF
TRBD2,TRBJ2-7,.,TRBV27,TGTGCCAGCAGTTTCTCTGGAGCGGGGAACCACTACGAGCAGTACTTC,CASSFSGAGNHYEQYF
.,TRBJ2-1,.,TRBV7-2,TGTGCCAGCAGCTTAGGAAGAGATGGAGTTGAGCAGTTCTTC,CASSLGRDGVEQFF
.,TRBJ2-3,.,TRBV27,TGTGCCAGCAGTTTCCGGAGTAAAGGGTTCCGTGATACGCAGTATTTT,CASSFRSKGFRDTQYF
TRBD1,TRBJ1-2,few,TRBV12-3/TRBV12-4,TGTGCCAGCACTGGGACAGGGGACTATGGCTACACCTTC,CASTGTGDYGYTF
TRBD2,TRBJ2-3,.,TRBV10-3,TGTGCCACCACTAGCGGGAGGACAGATACGCAGTATTTT,CATTSGRTDTQYF
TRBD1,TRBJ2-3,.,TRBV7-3,TGTGCCAGCAGAGCCGATGGGACAGACACAGATACGCAGTATTTT,CASRADGTDTDTQYF
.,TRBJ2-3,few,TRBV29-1,TGCAGCGGCCGTACTAACGACCAGGGCACAGATACGCAGTATTTT,CSGRTNDQGTDTQYF
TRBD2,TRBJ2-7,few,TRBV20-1,TGCAGTGTCTCAGACGTTAGCGGGAGGGCCCCATACTACGAGCAGTACTTC,CSVSDVSGRAPYYEQYF
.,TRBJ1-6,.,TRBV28,TGTGCCAGCAGTTCTCCGGGGGCGCGCTATAATTCACCCCTCCACTTT,CASSSPGARYNSPLHF
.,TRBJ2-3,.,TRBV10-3,TGTGCCATCAGTGCTTACACGAGGGGCACAGATACGCAGTATTTT,CAISAYTRGTDTQYF
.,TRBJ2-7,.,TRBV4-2,TGTGCCAGCAGCCATACCCGGGACCCAAATTACGAGCAGTACTTC,CASSHTRDPNYEQYF
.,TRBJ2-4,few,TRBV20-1,TGCAGTGCTAGAGTCAGGAGGCAGGAGGACATTCAGTACTTC,CSARVRRQEDIQYF
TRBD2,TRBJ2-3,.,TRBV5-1,TGCGCCAGCAGCTGGCGGACTAGCATCACAGATACGCAGTATTTT,CASSWRTSITDTQYF
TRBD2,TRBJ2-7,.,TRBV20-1,TGCAGTGGGAGGACTAGCGGGGGATACGAGCAGTACTTC,CSGRTSGGYEQYF
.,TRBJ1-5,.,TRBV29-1,TGCAGCGTTGAAACCGGGGGACGGGACCAGCCCCAGCATTTT,CSVETGGRDQPQHF
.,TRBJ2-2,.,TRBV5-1,TGCGCCAGCAGCCTTCGGGGCGGGGAGCTGTTTTTT,CASSLRGGELFF
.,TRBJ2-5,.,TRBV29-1,TGCAGCGTTCAGGGACGCACGTTGGAGACCCAGTACTTC,CSVQGRTLETQYF
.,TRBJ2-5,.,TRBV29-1,TGCAGCGTTGAAGATCGAATTGTAGGGGCAGAGACCCAGTACTTC,CSVEDRIVGAETQYF
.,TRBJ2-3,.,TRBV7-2,TGTGCCAGCAGCCCTGACCGTTTGGGAGATACGCAGTATTTT,CASSPDRLGDTQYF
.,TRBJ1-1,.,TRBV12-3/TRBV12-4,TGTGCCAGCAGTTTAGCGATAGGCGTCCCTGAAGCTTTCTTT,CASSLAIGVPEAFF
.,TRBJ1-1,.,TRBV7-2,TGTGCCAGCAGCTTCTGGTTAGGCACTGAAGCTTTCTTT,CASSFWLGTEAFF
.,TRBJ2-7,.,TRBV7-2,TGTGCTAGCAGCCCAAACAGCGGTTCAAAATACGAGCAGTACTTC,CASSPNSGSKYEQYF
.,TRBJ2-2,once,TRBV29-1,TGCAGCGTTGGAATCTATACTACCGGGGAGCTGTTTTTT,CSVGIYTTGELFF
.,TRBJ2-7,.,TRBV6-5,TGTGCCAGCAGTTATCGGGGCCCTGGGGACGAGCAGTACTTC,CASSYRGPGDEQYF
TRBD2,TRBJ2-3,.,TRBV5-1,TGCGCCAGCAGCTTGTTTGGGACTAGCGGGGGCCATCCAACAGATACGCAGTATTTT,CASSLFGTSGGHPTDTQYF
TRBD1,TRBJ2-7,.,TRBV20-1,TGCAGTGCTTACCCCCCGGGACAGGGAGACTACGAGCAGTACTTC,CSAYPPGQGDYEQYF
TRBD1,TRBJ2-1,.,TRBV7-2,TGTGCCAGCAGCTATCGGACAGGTCTGAGCTCCTACAATGAGCAGTTCTTC,CASSYRTGLSSYNEQFF
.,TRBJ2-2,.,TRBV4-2,TGTGCCAGCAGCCAAGAAGGGGAAGTAGGCGGGGAGCTGTTTTTT,CASSQEGEVGGELFF
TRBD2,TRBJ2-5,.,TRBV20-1,TGCAGTGCTAGAGAAGGAGCGGGAGGGCACAATGAGCAGTACTTC,CSAREGAGGHNEQYF
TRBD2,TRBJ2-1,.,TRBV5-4,TGTGCCAGCAGCCGTTTCGGGACTAGCGGGAGGGCCTACAATGAGCAGTTCTTC,CASSRFGTSGRAYNEQFF
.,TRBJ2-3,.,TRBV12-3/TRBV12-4,TGTGCCAGCAGTTTATTGGGGACGGCTACGCAGTATTTT,CASSLLGTATQYF
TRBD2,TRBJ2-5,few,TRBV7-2,TGTGCCAGCAGCTTAGTCGGCGGGGGGACTGGGACCCAGTACTTC,CASSLVGGGTGTQYF
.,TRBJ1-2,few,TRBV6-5,TGTGCCAGCAGACCACCGGGACAAGGACATGGCTACACCTTC,CASRPPGQGHGYTF
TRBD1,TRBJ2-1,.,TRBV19,TGTGCCAGTAGTTGGACAGGTGGTCCTTACAATGAGCAGTTCTTC,CASSWTGGPYNEQFF
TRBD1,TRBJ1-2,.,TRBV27,TGTGCCACCCGCGTACAGGGACAGGGGTTTGGCTACACCTTC,CATRVQGQGFGYTF
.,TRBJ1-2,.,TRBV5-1,TGCGCCAGCAGCTTGCCCCCGGCAGGGGCTATCTATGGCTACACCTTC,CASSLPPAGAIYGYTF
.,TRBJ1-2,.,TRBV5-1,TGCGCCAGCAGCCCCTGGGGAGCCCACTACACCTTC,CASSPWGAHYTF
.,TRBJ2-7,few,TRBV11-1,TGTGCCAGCAGCACCGCTAGCGCAGAAGGCCACGAGCAGTACTTC,CASSTASAEGHEQYF
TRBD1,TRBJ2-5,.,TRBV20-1,TGCAGTGCTAGTGACAGGGGAGGAGAGACCCAGTACTTC,CSASDRGGETQYF
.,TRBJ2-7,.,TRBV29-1,TGCAGCGTTGTAGGACTTCCCTACGAGCAGTACTTC,CSVVGLPYEQYF
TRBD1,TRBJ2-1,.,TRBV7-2,TGTGCCGGCAGCCCCAGGGGGATTGAGCAGTTCTTC,CAGSPRGIEQFF
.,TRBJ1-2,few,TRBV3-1,TGTGCCAGCAGCCAACAAGGTTCGGACTATGGCTACACCTTC,CASSQQGSDYGYTF
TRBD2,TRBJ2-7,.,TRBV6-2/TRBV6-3,TGTGCCAGCAGTCCCGGGACTAGCGGGGGACGCAGAGAGCAGTACTTC,CASSPGTSGGRREQYF
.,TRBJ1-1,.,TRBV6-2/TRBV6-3,TGTGCCACTTTGGACAGTAGGACACTCACCCACACTGAAGCTTTCTTT,CATLDSRTLTHTEAFF
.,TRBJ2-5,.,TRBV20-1,TGCAGTGCTAGAGAGACCCGGTCAGAGACCCAGTACTTC,CSARETRSETQYF